This T cell receptor beta chain emerged from a study of blood T cell repertoires in COVID-19. Study-wide background: Sample material is recorded as cDNA or gDNA derived from T cells, B-cell-depleted T cells, or PBMCs.

With V trimmed by 6 bases and J by 10 bases, 3 bases remained unmatched. The CDR3 contains 11 residues. Source study methods: Reference gene primer amplification in the assay estimated nucleated cell counts. Sequencing was performed with immunoSEQ multiplex PCR; in TCRdb, only in-frame clones are kept and a portion is missing. V and J calls and clone size are those listed in that table; D and trimming were worked out from the DNA. The data contain a few hundred thousand clones, approximately 89% of them singletons. The chain couples TRBV12-3 or TRBV12-4 to TRBJ2-1; 7 bases line up with TRBD1. Source material: peripheral blood. This clonotype was obtained from a woman in her 30s who had recovered from COVID-19. The CDR3 region is CASSLGQEQFF. CDR3 DNA sequence: TGTGCCAGCAGCTTGGGACAGGAGCAGTTCTTC.